This T cell receptor (beta chain) was found in a study of beta chain features in type 1 diabetes. Notes on the study in general: Any role of HLA type in TCRB rearrangement remained unresolved here. There was a moderate but significant shortening of TCRB CDR3s in all four CD4+ subsets of Type 1 diabetes patients. More deletions and fewer insertions at VDJ junctions were seen in type 1 diabetes patients.

With regard to this clone: Its antigen is not known.

What was sequenced were expressed TCRB transcripts, since all of the isolated RNA had been reverse transcribed. Sequenced by immunoSEQ multiplex PCR; TCRdb stores in-frame clones only, minus some. This sample carries under 130,000 clones, under 30% of them seen once, and the ten largest clones take 0.5% to 0.6%. With V trimmed by 4 bases and J by 5 bases, 4 bases remained unmatched. The CDR3 is made up of 13 amino acids. Germline CDR1 and CDR2: GTSNPN and SVGIG (reference sequence). Sequenced sample: central memory CD4+ T cells from blood. The chain joins TRBV30 to TRBJ2-5; 10 nucleotides line up with TRBD2. The clonotype comes from a young woman with type 1 diabetes. CDR3 DNA sequence: TGTGCCTGGAACCCGGGACTAGCGGAGACCCAGTACTTC. Amino acids: CAWNPGLAETQYF. Drawing the rest from reference TRBV30 and TRBJ2-5, the complete variable domain is SQTIHQWPATLVQPVGSPLSLECTVEGTSNPNLYWYRQAAGRGLQLLFYSVGIGQISSEVPQNLSASRPQDRQFILSSKKLLLSDSGFYLCAWNPGLAETQYFGPGTRLLVL.